The clone carrying this TCR beta chain has more than one count but fewer than ten. What it binds is unknown. Time point in this sample: after dendritic cell vaccination, including at tumor progression/relapse. Sequencing used immunoSEQ multiplex PCR; TCRdb keeps in-frame clones, though not all of them. Altogether tens of thousands of clones are present, 85% being singletons, with the ten largest covering about 8.5%. CDR1 and CDR2 (germline): SSHAT, FNYEAQ (reference sequence). The CDR3 spans 13 residues. V lost 5 bases and J lost 1, with 8 bases in between. The entry originates in a study of glioma-infiltrating T cells after dendritic cell vaccination. Study-wide background: Patients received three intradermal dendritic cell vaccine injections at biweekly intervals. Study results and limitations: Survival was not directly related to TCR clonality in these patients.

The chain couples TRBV7-7 to TRBJ1-1; D unclear. The specimen comprised blood, sampled after dendritic cell vaccination. The source of this sequence is a human donor with glioblastoma. Here the CDR3 DNA reads TGTGCCAGCAGCGCAGGTTGGAACACTGAAGCTTTCTTT. It translates to CASSAGWNTEAFF. Supplemented by reference TRBV7-7 and TRBJ1-1, the full variable domain reads GAGVSQSPRYKVTKRGQDVTLRCDPISSHATLYWYQQALGQGPEFLTYFNYEAQPDKSGLPSDRFSAERPEGSISTLTIQRTEQRDSAMYRCASSAGWNTEAFFGQGTRLTVV.